This T cell receptor beta chain was found in a study of blood T cells in healthy people across ages. As for this clonotype: What it recognizes is unknown.

Study results and limitations: Per million T cells, the diversity of TCR beta decreased roughly linearly as age advanced.

Per sample, no less than 5.5 micrograms of total RNA were extracted. The germline gives CDR1 DFQATT, CDR2 SNEGSKA (reference sequence). There are 15 residues in the CDR3. V was pared by 0 bases and J by 5 bases, with 13 bases between. A second roughly 6 to 12 cycle PCR used barcoded and J-beta primers. TCRdb re-derived calls from the 5' RACE reads in MiXCR, one entry per CDR3 protein. Among around 800,000 distinct CDR3 sequences listed, 40% to 50% were seen once. This clonotype was obtained from a man aged 60 to 75 in good health. The rearrangement links TRBV20-1 to TRBJ1-4, with D maybe TRBD1 (5 bases). The sequenced sample consisted of blood. The CDR3 spells CSARDRGRRNEKLFF. DNA of the CDR3: TGCAGTGCTAGAGATCGGGGCAGGCGCAATGAAAAACTGTTTTTT.